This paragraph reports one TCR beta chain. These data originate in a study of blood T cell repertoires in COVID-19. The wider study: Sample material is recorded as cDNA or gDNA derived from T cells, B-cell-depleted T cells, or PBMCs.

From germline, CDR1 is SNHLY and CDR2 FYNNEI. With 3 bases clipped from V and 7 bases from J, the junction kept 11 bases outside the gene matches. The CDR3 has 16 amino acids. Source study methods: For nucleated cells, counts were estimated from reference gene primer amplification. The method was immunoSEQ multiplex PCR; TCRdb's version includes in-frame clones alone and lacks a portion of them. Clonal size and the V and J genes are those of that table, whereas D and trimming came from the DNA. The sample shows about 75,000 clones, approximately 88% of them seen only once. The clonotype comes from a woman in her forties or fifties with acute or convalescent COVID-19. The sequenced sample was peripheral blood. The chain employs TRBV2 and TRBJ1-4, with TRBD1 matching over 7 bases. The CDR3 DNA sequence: TGTGCCAGCAGTGACGGAGAGGGGGCACTTTCTGAAAAACTGTTTTTT. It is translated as CASSDGEGALSEKLFF.